This TCR beta chain came from a study of T cells after posttransplantation cyclophosphamide. TCRdb keeps only in-frame clones here, not all; method: immunoSEQ multiplex PCR. The data list approximately 7,500 clones, none observed once; 5.5% to 7% falls to the top ten. Study results and caveats: Donor CD8+ memory clones often dominated recipient blood repertoires at later times. Recipient CMV seropositivity and CMV reactivation strongly tracked TRB clonality.

From germline, CDR1 is MNHEY and CDR2 SMNVEV (reference sequence). Losses at the gene ends were 6 bases for V and 5 bases for J; bases not matched to a gene: 10. CDR3 size: 16 residues. This clone was recorded many times. Its target is unknown. Cyclophosphamide on days +3 and +4 followed busulfan-fludarabine conditioning and a marrow graft. This chain uses TRBV27 with TRBJ2-2, with TRBD1 identical over 9 bases. The source material was PBMCs, sampled after allogeneic stem cell transplant with posttransplant cyclophosphamide. This sequence originates from a male patient younger than 30 who received an allogeneic stem cell transplant from an unrelated donor, was CMV-positive, and had acute and chronic GVHD. Some T cells may arise from the graft donor. The CDR3 sequence is CASREGTGIGTGELFF. CDR3 coding DNA: TGTGCCAGCAGGGAAGGGACAGGGATCGGAACCGGGGAGCTGTTTTTT.